What follows are 21 T cell receptor beta chains derived from one specimen sequenced in a study of blood T cell repertoires in COVID-19. The repertoire was sequenced with immunoSEQ multiplex PCR; TCRdb's copy has only in-frame clones and lacks some. The sample gives 110,000 or so clones, 60% to 85% of which show up once; approximately 4.2% is in the top ten. The sequenced sample consisted of peripheral blood. All receptors derive from a human donor in a cohort sampled during active or convalescent COVID-19.

This chain links TRBV18 with TRBJ2-6; D is possibly TRBD1 (6 bases). Germline values: CDR1 KGHSH, CDR2 LQKENI. The CDR3 loop spans 18 amino acids. Trimming cost V 3 bases and J 0 bases, with 15 bases left between them. The DNA for the CDR3 is TGTGCCAGCTCACCGACACAGGGACCCAGCTCTGGGGCCAACGTCCTGACTTTC. This translates into CASSPTQGPSSGANVLTF.

The rearrangement links TRBV15 to TRBJ1-2, with a weak D call TRBD1 (5 bases). This CDR3 has 13 residues. Trimming removed 3 bases at V and 1 base at J, with 6 bases between. Germline-derived CDR1 and CDR2 are LNHNV and YYDKDF (reference sequence). Here the CDR3 DNA reads TGTGCCACCAGCAGGACAGTTAACTATGGCTACACCTTC. It is translated as CATSRTVNYGYTF. The full variable domain, rest sourced from reference TRBV15 and TRBJ1-2, is DAMVIQNPRYQVTQFGKPVTLSCSQTLNHNVMYWYQQKSSQAPKLLFHYYDKDFNNEADTPDNFQSRRPNTSFCFLDIRSPGLGDTAMYLCATSRTVNYGYTFGSGTRLTVV.

The V and J genes are TRBV10-1 and TRBJ2-7, with D possibly TRBD1 on 5 matching bases. The CDR3 spans 14 residues. CDR1 and CDR2 from the germline V gene are WNHNN and SYGVQD (reference sequence). V lost 0 bases and J lost 5, with 11 bases in between. Here the CDR3 reads CASSESGQGHEQYF. Written as DNA, the CDR3 is TGCGCCAGCAGTGAGTCGGGTCAGGGTCACGAGCAGTACTTC.

This clone occurred once. CDR3 residues: CASSRTGTNEKLFF. DNA of the CDR3: TGTGCCAGCAGCCGGACAGGAACTAATGAAAAACTGTTTTTT. The gene calls are TRBV9 and TRBJ1-4; 7 nucleotides agree with TRBD1. The ends lost 4 bases at V and 1 base at J; junction bases unmatched: 1. The CDR3 runs to 14 residues. Germline assignment: CDR1 SGDLS and CDR2 YYNGEE.

This clone was seen once. CDR3: CASSIVSGGSYEQYF. In nucleotides, the CDR3 is TGTGCCAGTAGTATAGTGTCAGGGGGCTCCTACGAGCAGTACTTC. This chain links TRBV19 with TRBJ2-7; 7 bases are a match to TRBD1. The germline CDR1 and CDR2 sequences are LNHDA and SQIVND (reference sequence). CDR3 length: 15 residues. V shed 1 base and J 0 bases; nucleotides not matched to a gene: 3.

The count of this clone is one. CDR3 DNA sequence: TGTGCCAGCAGCCACCTAGCGGCCTCCTACGAGCAGTACTTC. Translating it yields CASSHLAASYEQYF. The chain uses TRBV14 and TRBJ2-7; 7 bases agree with TRBD2. This CDR3 has 14 amino acids. J gave up 0 bases and V 3 bases, and 2 bases lay outside the gene matches. Germline values: CDR1 SGHDN, CDR2 FVKESK.

This clone has a count of ten or more. The chain links TRBV27 to TRBJ2-5; TRBD2 aligns across 14 bases. Trimming took 5 bases from V and 3 from J; bases not matched to a gene: 5. Germline values: CDR1 MNHEY, CDR2 SMNVEV (reference sequence). The CDR3 covers 16 residues. CDR3 sequence: CASSMSTSGGEETQYF. CDR3 nucleotides: TGTGCCAGCAGTATGTCGACTAGCGGGGGGGAAGAGACCCAGTACTTC.

The chain joins TRBV6-5 to TRBJ2-2; 7 bases fit TRBD1. The CDR3 loop spans 15 amino acids. V shed 2 bases, J shed 1 base, and the junction held 1 base outside the gene matches. Germline V gene lookup returns CDR1 MNHEY and CDR2 SVGAGI. The CDR3 protein is CASSYGDRNTGELFF. The CDR3 DNA is TGTGCCAGCAGTTACGGGGACAGGAACACCGGGGAGCTGTTTTTT.

The gene calls are TRBV9 and TRBJ2-1; TRBD1 matches 7 bases. Germline V CDR1 and CDR2: SGDLS, YYNGEE. This CDR3 comprises 15 residues. V was pared by 0 bases and J by 6 bases, with 6 bases of the junction left unmatched. CDR3 sequence: CASSVVGGAINEQFF. The CDR3 nucleotides read TGTGCCAGCAGCGTAGTAGGGGGCGCCATCAATGAGCAGTTCTTC.

The rearrangement joins TRBV5-6 to TRBJ2-7, with D perhaps matching TRBD1 (5 bases). CDR3 length: 14 amino acids. Between the trimmed V and J ends, which lost 4 bases and 3 bases, there was a span of 14 bases. The germline gives CDR1 SGHDT, CDR2 YYEEEE. The CDR3 bases are TGTGCCAGCAGCCCCGGCCGGACATTCTACGAGCAGTACTTC. Translated, it gives CASSPGRTFYEQYF. Supplemented by reference TRBV5-6 and TRBJ2-7, the full variable domain reads DAGVTQSPTHLIKTRGQQVTLRCSPKSGHDTVSWYQQALGQGPQFIFQYYEEEERQRGNFPDRFSGHQFPNYSSELNVNALLLGDSALYLCASSPGRTFYEQYFGPGTRLTVT.

The rearrangement links TRBV7-2 to TRBJ2-4; TRBD2 matches at 9 bases. This CDR3 contains 15 residues. From germline, CDR1 is SGHTA and CDR2 FQGNSA. The V gene end was trimmed by 2 bases and the J gene end by 9 bases; junction bases not matched to a gene: 8. Written as DNA, the CDR3 is TGTGCCAGCAGCTTATCCCCGCGGGGGGGTTTCATTCAGTACTTC. Protein: CASSLSPRGGFIQYF.

The chain couples TRBV12-2 to TRBJ1-5. TRBV12-2 constitutes a pseudogene. The CDR3 sequence is 19 residues long. The CDR3: CASRLGRGSRARGHQPQHF. DNA for the CDR3: TGTGCAAGTCGCTTGGGGCGGGGCTCCCGGGCCAGAGGACATCAGCCCCAGCATTTT.

This clone was counted a few times. The chain carries TRBV27 and TRBJ2-7, with a possible D match to TRBD2 (6 bases). The CDR3 is made up of 14 amino acids. V shed 6 bases and J shed 1 base, with 13 bases lying between them. The germline V gene encodes CDR1 MNHEY and CDR2 SMNVEV (reference sequence). CDR3 nucleotides: TGTGCCAGCAGCTGGGCGGGACGGTCCTACGAGCAGTACTTC. This sequence encodes CASSWAGRSYEQYF.

This sequence joins TRBV19 and TRBJ1-5; possibly TRBD1 for D (5 bases). The CDR3 contains 15 residues. Per germline, CDR1 LNHDA and CDR2 SQIVND (reference sequence). Trimming pared 2 bases from V and 6 bases from J, leaving 14 bases between. CDR3 residues: CASSIREGLLQPQHF. The DNA of the CDR3 is TGTGCCAGTAGTATAAGGGAGGGACTGCTTCAGCCCCAGCATTTT.

This chain links TRBV7-2 with TRBJ1-1; maybe TRBD1 (6 bases). The germline CDR1 and CDR2 sequences are SGHTA and FQGNSA. The CDR3 is 14 amino acids. V shed 3 bases and J shed 2 bases, with 10 bases lying between them. In DNA form, the CDR3 reads TGTGCCAGCAGCTTGGGACACTTTAACACTGAAGCTTTCTTT. The encoded protein is CASSLGHFNTEAFF.

The chain combines TRBV7-8 with TRBJ2-2; 7 nucleotides line up with TRBD1. Trimming at V came to 5 bases and at J to 4 bases, leaving 7 bases not matched to a gene. The V gene's germline CDR1 is SGHVS and CDR2 FQNEAQ. This CDR3 comprises 15 residues. This CDR3 reads CASSTRQGATGELFF. As DNA, the CDR3 is TGTGCCAGCAGCACCAGACAGGGTGCCACCGGGGAGCTGTTTTTT.

The gene calls are TRBV2 and TRBJ1-5; D is ambiguous. Trimming shortened V by 7 bases and J by 0 bases, and 7 bases separated the two germline ends. The CDR3 runs to 13 residues. Germline CDR1 is SNHLY and CDR2 is FYNNEI. The CDR3 nucleotides are TGTGCCAGCAAACCTAATAGCAATCAGCCCCAGCATTTT. Translation gives CASKPNSNQPQHF.

This clone was counted only a few times. The chain couples TRBV2 to TRBJ1-3, with D uncertain. V was cut by 5 bases and J by 7 bases, with 12 bases left in between. Per the germline V gene, CDR1 is SNHLY and CDR2 is FYNNEI. The CDR3 extends over 13 amino acids. The CDR3: CASSPGSLNTIYF. DNA of the CDR3: TGTGCCAGCAGTCCGGGTTCCCTGAACACCATATATTTT.

V usage is TRBV28 and J usage is TRBJ1-2; a possible D gene is TRBD1 (5 bases). The CDR3 runs 14 residues. The V gene lost 6 bases and the J gene lost 1 base, with 12 bases spanning the gap. Germline V gives CDR1 MDHEN, CDR2 SYDVKM. The CDR3 spells CASRTTGVNYGYTF. The CDR3 DNA sequence: TGTGCCAGCAGGACCACGGGGGTTAACTATGGCTACACCTTC.

The chain is built from TRBV13 and TRBJ2-2; a weak D match, TRBD1 (6 bases). CDR1 PRHDT and CDR2 FYEKMQ come from the germline V gene (reference sequence). The V end lost 1 base, the J end lost 2 bases, and 14 bases lay between the germline ends. The CDR3 runs to 17 residues. CDR3 in DNA: TGTGCCAGCAGCTTAGCCGAGACAGGATTCAACACCGGGGAGCTGTTTTTT. It translates to CASSLAETGFNTGELFF.

The J gene is TRBJ2-7, the V gene TRBV10-3; D is unclear. Trimming took 4 bases from V and 5 from J, leaving 6 bases between them. CDR1 is ENHRY, CDR2 SYGVKD, per germline. The CDR3 spans 11 residues. CDR3 residues: CAISGAHEQYF. The CDR3 region has the DNA TGTGCCATCAGTGGGGCCCACGAGCAGTACTTC.